This entry lists 23 T cell receptor beta chains sequenced from one sample in a study of blood T cell repertoires in COVID-19 (dated by TCRdb to about 2020). Library preparation was by the immunoSEQ multiplex PCR assay. As stored in TCRdb, this immuneACCESS dataset retains in-frame rearrangements with V and J assigned. A fraction of the clones does not appear; measured against another copy, unresolved V genes explain less than half of the discrepancy, and the remainder lacks a known reason. This sample comprises 250,000 or so clones, 80% to 85% of them detected only once. The ten biggest clones cover around 3.6% of the sample. Sequences were obtained from PBMCs or T cells enriched from blood (not recorded which). The receptors were gathered from a man aged 45 to 65 who had recovered from COVID-19.

This chain links TRBV7-9 with TRBJ1-1; weak D call: TRBD1 (5 bases). CDR1 SEHNR and CDR2 FQNEAQ come from the germline V gene (reference sequence). V dropped 7 bases and J dropped 4 bases, with 22 bases sitting between them. CDR3 length: 16 amino acids. The CDR3 nucleotides are TGTGCCAGCACCCCACCGTTGGGGGGAGTTAGCACTGAAGCTTTCTTT. Encoded protein: CASTPPLGGVSTEAFF.

The rearrangement uses TRBV27 and TRBJ2-7, with a weak D call TRBD1 (6 bases). The germline V gene encodes CDR1 MNHEY and CDR2 SMNVEV (reference sequence). V was pared by 6 bases and J by 3 bases, with 21 bases between. This CDR3 is 16 amino acids long. CDR3 DNA: TGTGCCAGCAGGAGAAAACCAGGGGTCTCGTTCTACGAGCAGTACTTC. Translation: CASRRKPGVSFYEQYF.

Points on this clone: The sample carries other DNA sequences with the same CDR3. This chain uses TRBV5-4 with TRBJ2-2, with 7 bases aligning to TRBD2. Per the germline V gene, CDR1 is SGHNT and CDR2 is YYREEE (reference sequence). This CDR3 has 15 residues. The ends lost 0 bases at V and 1 base at J; junction bases unmatched: 0. This CDR3 reads CASSLAGGNTGELFF. CDR3 nucleotides: TGTGCCAGCAGCTTGGCGGGAGGGAACACCGGGGAGCTGTTTTTT.

The chain is built from TRBV6-5 and TRBJ2-5, with 10 nucleotides matching TRBD2. The J segment lost 0 bases and the V segment lost 8 bases, leaving 6 bases of the junction unmatched. The germline V gene has CDR1 MNHEY and CDR2 SVGAGI. The CDR3 sequence is 15 residues long. CDR3 amino acids: CASRKAGGYQETQYF. CDR3 nucleotides: TGTGCCAGCCGGAAAGCGGGGGGGTACCAAGAGACCCAGTACTTC.

The chain combines TRBV6-5 with TRBJ1-2; 9 nucleotides align to TRBD1. From germline, CDR1 is MNHEY and CDR2 SVGAGI. This CDR3 is 15 amino acids long. V shed 6 bases and J 7 bases; nucleotides not matched to a gene: 12. For the CDR3, the DNA is TGTGCCAGCAGACTACAGGGGGCCTTGGGAGGTGGCTACACCTTC. Encoded protein: CASRLQGALGGGYTF.

This chain links TRBV28 with TRBJ2-7; 9 nucleotides match TRBD2. V lost 8 bases to trimming and J lost 4 bases; unmatched junction nucleotides: 9. Looked up from germline, CDR1 is MDHEN and CDR2 is SYDVKM. This CDR3 has 14 amino acids. CDR3 in amino acids: CASLPSGTPYEQYF. CDR3 sequence (DNA): TGTGCCAGCCTACCTAGCGGGACACCGTACGAGCAGTACTTC.

The V and J genes are TRBV7-6 and TRBJ2-1; weak D call: TRBD2 (5 bases). The length of the CDR3 is 14 residues. CDR1 and CDR2 from the germline V gene are SGHVS and FNYEAQ. V was trimmed by 5 bases and J by 3 bases, leaving 11 bases between them. CDR3 sequence: CASSPPGNYNEQFF. CDR3 bases: TGTGCCAGCAGCCCTCCGGGAAACTACAATGAGCAGTTCTTC.

This clone was recorded only once. The chain is built from TRBV12-5 and TRBJ2-6, with D perhaps TRBD2 (5 bases). The V end lost 0 bases, the J end lost 0 bases, and 12 bases lay between the germline ends. The CDR3 runs 18 residues. The germline gives CDR1 LGHNT, CDR2 FRNRAP. The CDR3 protein is CASGLVQGLNSGANVLTF. The CDR3 DNA reads TGTGCTAGTGGTTTGGTTCAAGGACTGAACTCTGGGGCCAACGTCCTGACTTTC.

CDR3 residues: CASQRGTSGEQYF. CDR3 bases: TGTGCCAGCCAACGAGGGACTTCGGGGGAGCAGTACTTC. The chain is built from TRBV6-5 and TRBJ2-7; D perhaps matches TRBD2 (6 bases). Per germline, CDR1 MNHEY and CDR2 SVGAGI. CDR3 length: 13 residues. V shed 8 bases and J shed 7 bases, with 18 bases lying between them.

This chain joins TRBV6-5 and TRBJ2-2; 8 nucleotides line up with TRBD2. The CDR3 spans 14 residues. From germline, CDR1 is MNHEY and CDR2 SVGAGI. The junction had 4 bases not matched to a gene; V was cut back by 2 bases and J by 8 bases. CDR3 protein: CASSYNRGRGELFF. CDR3 nucleotide sequence: TGTGCCAGCAGTTACAATCGCGGGAGGGGGGAGCTGTTTTTT.

This clone was seen a few times. The rearrangement links TRBV6-2 or TRBV6-3 to TRBJ2-3; 12 bases map to TRBD2. The length of the CDR3 is 17 residues. Germline CDR1 reads MNHEY; CDR2 reads SVGEGT. V shed 2 bases, J shed 2 bases, and the junction held 5 bases outside the gene matches. CDR3 loop: CASSYPTSGRNTDTQYF. The CDR3 DNA reads as TGTGCCAGCAGTTACCCCACTAGCGGGAGGAACACAGATACGCAGTATTTT.

The CDR3 region is CASRPQGRTEAFF. CDR3 nucleotides: TGTGCCAGCAGACCCCAGGGGCGCACTGAAGCTTTCTTT. The V call is TRBV6-5, the J call TRBJ1-1; D is perhaps TRBD1 (6 bases). This CDR3 is built from 13 residues. Germline CDR1 is MNHEY and CDR2 is SVGAGI. V was clipped by 6 bases and J by 4 bases, with 12 bases between them.

This clone came up once. This chain links TRBV9 with TRBJ2-7; TRBD1 is a possible D gene (5 bases). CDR1 and CDR2 (germline): SGDLS, YYNGEE. CDR3 length: 12 residues. Trimming pared 1 base from V and 4 bases from J, leaving 6 bases between. The CDR3: CASSVRGYEQYF. The CDR3 coding sequence is TGTGCCAGCAGCGTAAGGGGATACGAGCAGTACTTC.

The V gene is TRBV7-9, the J gene TRBJ1-5, with 9 bases matching TRBD1. V lost 5 bases and J lost 0; bases outside the gene matches: 11. Germline CDR1 and CDR2: SEHNR and FQNEAQ (reference sequence). The CDR3 contains 18 residues. The CDR3 spells CASSDGQGKRFSNQPQHF. In nucleotides, the CDR3 is TGTGCCAGCAGCGACGGACAGGGGAAGCGTTTTAGCAATCAGCCCCAGCATTTT. Full variable domain (missing parts from reference TRBV7-9 and TRBJ1-5): DTGVSQNPRHKITKRGQNVTFRCDPISEHNRLYWYRQTLGQGPEFLTYFQNEAQLEKSRLLSDRFSAERPKGSFSTLEIQRTEQGDSAMYLCASSDGQGKRFSNQPQHFGDGTRLSIL.

The rearrangement links TRBV19 to TRBJ2-3; 7 bases line up with TRBD2. This CDR3 region has 14 residues. The trim removed 1 base at V and 7 bases at J, leaving 5 bases unmatched. CDR1 LNHDA and CDR2 SQIVND come from the germline V gene (reference sequence). In DNA form, the CDR3 reads TGTGCCAGTAGTATAGCGGGAGGAACGAATACGCAGTATTTT. Amino acids: CASSIAGGTNTQYF.

The rearrangement uses TRBV9 and TRBJ1-1; 11 bases are shared with TRBD1. Germline trimming cut 0 bases from V and 4 bases from J; bases unmatched to any gene: 11. The CDR3 runs to 18 residues. Germline CDR1 is SGDLS and CDR2 is YYNGEE. As DNA, the CDR3 is TGTGCCAGCAGCGTAGGCTGGGGACAGGGGGACTCAAGCACTGAAGCTTTCTTT. This gives the protein CASSVGWGQGDSSTEAFF.

The J gene is TRBJ1-3, the V gene TRBV11-3, with unresolved D. CDR3 length: 15 residues. Trimming removed 2 bases from V and 0 bases from J, with 8 bases in between. Germline CDR1 SGHNT, CDR2 YENEEA. The CDR3 spells CASSLFTVSGNTIYF. The CDR3 bases are TGTGCCAGCAGCTTATTTACAGTCTCTGGAAACACCATATATTTT.

The V call is TRBV5-4, the J call TRBJ2-5; 10 bases are a match to TRBD2. CDR3 size: 16 residues. The V gene end was trimmed by 3 bases and the J gene end by 7 bases; junction bases not matched to a gene: 12. Germline assignment: CDR1 SGHNT and CDR2 YYREEE (reference sequence). The CDR3 region is CASSSKAGGGYGTQYF. The CDR3 DNA reads as TGTGCCAGCAGCTCTAAAGCGGGAGGGGGGTATGGGACCCAGTACTTC.

The chain uses TRBV6-4 and TRBJ1-6, with D possibly being TRBD1 (6 bases). Trimming stripped 8 bases from V and 7 bases from J, with 15 bases between. Germline assignment: CDR1 MRHNA and CDR2 SNTAGT. This CDR3 region has 14 residues. CDR3 amino acids: CASSYGQRNSPLHF. For the CDR3, the DNA is TGTGCCAGCTCCTACGGACAGAGAAATTCACCCCTCCACTTT.

The sample holds one count of this clone. V is TRBV9 and J is TRBJ2-5, with 10 positions matching TRBD2. Germline CDR1 SGDLS, CDR2 YYNGEE. V shed 0 bases, J shed 5 bases, and the junction held 7 bases outside the gene matches. This CDR3 is built from 16 residues. The CDR3 DNA sequence: TGTGCCAGCAGCGTAGTGGCTAGCGGGGGTTCCGAGACCCAGTACTTC. Its translation is CASSVVASGGSETQYF.

The V gene is TRBV5-1, the J gene TRBJ1-2; possible D gene TRBD1, 6 bases. Germline-derived CDR1 and CDR2 are SGHRS and YFSETQ. The CDR3 has 15 amino acids. V was clipped by 0 bases and J by 3 bases, with 12 bases between them. The CDR3 DNA sequence: TGCGCCAGCAGCTTGGGAAACCGACAGGACTATGGCTACACCTTC. It specifies CASSLGNRQDYGYTF.

V usage is TRBV27 and J usage is TRBJ2-1; tentative D call: TRBD2 (6 bases). CDR1 MNHEY and CDR2 SMNVEV come from the germline V gene (reference sequence). The CDR3 extends over 15 amino acids. V gave up 7 bases and J gave up 3 bases, with 16 bases separating them. The CDR3 coding sequence is TGTGCCAGCACCTCTCCAGGGACTTTCTACAATGAGCAGTTCTTC. Translated: CASTSPGTFYNEQFF.

V and J are TRBV5-4 and TRBJ2-7, with 8 bases that match TRBD2. V lost 2 bases and J lost 3; bases outside the gene matches: 7. The CDR3 has 15 amino acids. From germline, CDR1 is SGHNT and CDR2 YYREEE (reference sequence). CDR3 DNA sequence: TGTGCCAGCAGCTTCCTTAGCGGGACCTACTACGAGCAGTACTTC. This gives the protein CASSFLSGTYYEQYF.